The rows below give T cell receptor beta chains drawn from one sample of a study of T cell responses to AZD1222 COVID-19 vaccine. TCRdb's copy holds only in-frame clones and misses some; the assay was immunoSEQ multiplex PCR. The sample holds 120,000 or so clones, about nine tenths seen once. This specimen was peripheral blood, taken on day 0 of AZD1222 vaccination. The receptors here all came from an adult in good health. CDR3s include the opening cysteine and the closing phenylalanine or tryptophan. A D gene is named only where the DNA matches it firmly. Clone size is stated in some rows and not others, as once, few, many or a class when expanded.

D gene	V gene	clone size	J gene	CDR3 protein	CDR3 DNA
TRBD2	TRBV24-1	NA	TRBJ2-3	CATSDRSGGADTQYF	TGTGCCACCAGTGATCGAAGCGGGGGGGCAGATACGCAGTATTTT
NA	TRBV3-1/TRBV3-2	once	TRBJ2-7	CASSQAPGVSYEQYF	TGTGCCAGCAGCCAAGCCCCCGGGGTATCCTACGAGCAGTACTTC
NA	TRBV5-1	NA	TRBJ1-2	CASSLEGDYGYTF	TGCGCCAGCAGCTTGGAGGGAGACTATGGCTACACCTTC
NA	TRBV6-5	NA	TRBJ2-7	CASSPQRGTAYEQYF	TGTGCCAGCAGCCCCCAGAGGGGAACGGCCTACGAGCAGTACTTC
NA	TRBV13	once	TRBJ1-6	CASSPGTGTGNNSPLHF	TGTGCCAGCAGTCCAGGTACAGGGACGGGTAATAATTCACCCCTCCACTTT
NA	TRBV30	NA	TRBJ1-1	CAWSRGVMNTEAFF	TGTGCCTGGAGTAGGGGGGTTATGAACACTGAAGCTTTCTTT
NA	TRBV25-1	once	TRBJ2-2	CASSDPGASRDGELFF	TGTGCCAGCAGTGACCCGGGGGCCAGTCGCGACGGGGAGCTGTTTTTT
NA	TRBV4-2	NA	TRBJ1-2	CASSQDGVEGYTF	TGTGCCAGCAGCCAAGATGGGGTGGAAGGCTACACCTTC
TRBD1	TRBV9	NA	TRBJ1-4	CASSAQTGEGEKLFF	TGTGCCAGCAGCGCTCAAACAGGGGAGGGCGAAAAACTGTTTTTT
TRBD1	TRBV5-4	NA	TRBJ2-7	CASSLKDRGSYEQYF	TGTGCCAGCAGCTTGAAGGACAGGGGCTCCTACGAGCAGTACTTC
TRBD1	TRBV2	NA	TRBJ1-6	CASSEEDRRNRSPLHF	TGTGCCAGCAGTGAAGAGGACAGGAGGAATAGATCACCCCTCCACTTT
TRBD1	TRBV7-8	NA	TRBJ2-7	CASSGWTGERREQYF	TGTGCCAGCAGCGGGTGGACAGGTGAGAGGCGCGAGCAGTACTTC
NA	TRBV27	NA	TRBJ2-2	CASSLYIDANTGELFF	TGTGCCAGCAGTTTATATATCGACGCGAACACCGGGGAGCTGTTTTTT
TRBD2	TRBV19	NA	TRBJ2-1	CASSPSGRAGVEQFF	TGTGCCAGTAGCCCGAGCGGGAGGGCCGGGGTTGAGCAGTTCTTC
TRBD1	TRBV2	once	TRBJ1-6	CASSEGQHNSPLHF	TGTGCCAGCAGTGAGGGACAGCATAATTCACCCCTCCACTTT
NA	TRBV29-1	NA	TRBJ2-7	CSVEDPRDEQYF	TGCAGCGTTGAAGATCCCAGGGACGAGCAGTACTTC
TRBD2	TRBV10-2	NA	TRBJ2-1	CASMVSGSFHNEQFF	TGCGCCAGCATGGTTAGCGGGAGCTTCCACAATGAGCAGTTCTTC
NA	TRBV30	NA	TRBJ2-7	CACRTGTYEQYF	TGTGCCTGTCGGACTGGAACCTACGAGCAGTACTTC
TRBD2	TRBV7-2	NA	TRBJ2-7	CASSLAGALDEQYF	TGTGCCAGCAGCTTGGCGGGAGCTTTAGACGAGCAGTACTTC
NA	TRBV12-3/TRBV12-4	NA	TRBJ2-3	CASSLETADTQYF	TGTGCCAGCAGTTTAGAAACGGCAGATACGCAGTATTTT
NA	TRBV7-6	NA	TRBJ1-4	CASSPRQTATNEKLFF	TGTGCCAGCAGCCCCCGACAGACTGCAACTAATGAAAAACTGTTTTTT
TRBD1	TRBV28	once	TRBJ1-2	CASSPPGTGGSGYTF	TGTGCCAGCAGTCCGCCCGGGACAGGGGGCTCTGGCTACACCTTC
NA	TRBV5-1	NA	TRBJ2-1	CASSTEGGQLHNEQFF	TGCGCCAGCAGCACAGAGGGGGGACAACTTCACAATGAGCAGTTCTTC